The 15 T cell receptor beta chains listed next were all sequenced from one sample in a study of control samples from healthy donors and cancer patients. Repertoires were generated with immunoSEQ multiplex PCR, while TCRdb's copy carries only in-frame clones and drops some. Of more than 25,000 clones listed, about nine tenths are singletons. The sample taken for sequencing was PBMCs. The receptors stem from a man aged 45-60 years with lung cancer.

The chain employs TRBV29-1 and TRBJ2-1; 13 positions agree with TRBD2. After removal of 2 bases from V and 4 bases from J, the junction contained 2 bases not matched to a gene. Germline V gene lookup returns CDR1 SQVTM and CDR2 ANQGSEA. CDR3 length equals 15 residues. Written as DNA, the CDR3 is TGCAGCGTTGAAACGGGACTAGCGGGATACAATGAGCAGTTCTTC. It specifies CSVETGLAGYNEQFF.

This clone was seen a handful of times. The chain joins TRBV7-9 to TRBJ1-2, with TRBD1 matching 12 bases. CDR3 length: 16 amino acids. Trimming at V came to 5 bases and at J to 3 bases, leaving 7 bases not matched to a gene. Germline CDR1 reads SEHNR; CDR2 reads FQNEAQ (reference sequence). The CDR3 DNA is TGTGCCAGCAGCGCATGGGACAGGGGGCCGGACTATGGCTACACCTTC. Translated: CASSAWDRGPDYGYTF.

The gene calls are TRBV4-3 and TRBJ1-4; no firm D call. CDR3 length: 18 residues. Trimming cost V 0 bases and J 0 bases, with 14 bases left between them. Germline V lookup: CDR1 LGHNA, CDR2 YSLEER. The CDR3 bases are TGCGCCAGCAGCCAAGATCCCAATAAAGCTGCAACTAATGAAAAACTGTTTTTT. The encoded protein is CASSQDPNKAATNEKLFF.

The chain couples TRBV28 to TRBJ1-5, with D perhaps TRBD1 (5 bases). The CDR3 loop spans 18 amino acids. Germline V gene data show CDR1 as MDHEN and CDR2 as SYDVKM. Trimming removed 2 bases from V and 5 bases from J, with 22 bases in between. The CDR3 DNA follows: TGTGCCAGCAGTTTAATTGGAGGGGTTAGTGTTGGGGATCAGCCCCAGCATTTT. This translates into CASSLIGGVSVGDQPQHF. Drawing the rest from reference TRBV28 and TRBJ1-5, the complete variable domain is DVKVTQSSRYLVKRTGEKVFLECVQDMDHENMFWYRQDPGLGLRLIYFSYDVKMKEKGDIPEGYSVSREKKERFSLILESASTNQTSMYLCASSLIGGVSVGDQPQHFGDGTRLSIL.

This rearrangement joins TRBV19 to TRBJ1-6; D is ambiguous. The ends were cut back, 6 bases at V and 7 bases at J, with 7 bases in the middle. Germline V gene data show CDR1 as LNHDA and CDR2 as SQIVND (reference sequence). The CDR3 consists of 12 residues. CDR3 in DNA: TGTGCCAGTAGATTACAAAATTCACCCCTCCACTTT. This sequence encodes CASRLQNSPLHF.

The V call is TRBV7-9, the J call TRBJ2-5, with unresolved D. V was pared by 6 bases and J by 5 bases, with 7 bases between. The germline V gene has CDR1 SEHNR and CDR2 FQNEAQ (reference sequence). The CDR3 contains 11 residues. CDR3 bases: TGTGCCAGCAGTTCCCGGGAGACCCAGTACTTC. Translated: CASSSRETQYF.

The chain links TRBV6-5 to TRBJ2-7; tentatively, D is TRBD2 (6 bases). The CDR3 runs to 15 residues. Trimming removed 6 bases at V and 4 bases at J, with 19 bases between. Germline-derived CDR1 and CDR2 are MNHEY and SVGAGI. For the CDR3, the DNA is TGTGCCAGCAGGGCTAGATGGCAGGGAGGATACGAGCAGTACTTC. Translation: CASRARWQGGYEQYF.

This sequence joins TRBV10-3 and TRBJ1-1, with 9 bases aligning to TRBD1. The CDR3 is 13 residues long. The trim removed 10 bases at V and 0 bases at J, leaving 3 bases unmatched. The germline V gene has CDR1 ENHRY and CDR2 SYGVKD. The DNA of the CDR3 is TGTGCCACCAGACAGGGGGTGAACACTGAAGCTTTCTTT. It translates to CATRQGVNTEAFF.

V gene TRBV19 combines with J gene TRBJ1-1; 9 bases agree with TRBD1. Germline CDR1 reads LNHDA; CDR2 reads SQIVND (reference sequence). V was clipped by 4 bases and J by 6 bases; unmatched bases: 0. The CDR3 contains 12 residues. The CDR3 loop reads CASSRQGAEAFF. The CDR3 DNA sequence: TGTGCCAGTAGTAGACAGGGGGCTGAAGCTTTCTTT.

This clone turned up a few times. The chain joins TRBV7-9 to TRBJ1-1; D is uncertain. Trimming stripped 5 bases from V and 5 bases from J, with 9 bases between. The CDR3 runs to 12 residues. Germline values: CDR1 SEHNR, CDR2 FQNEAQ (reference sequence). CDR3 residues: CASSAIRTEAFF. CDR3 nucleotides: TGTGCCAGCAGCGCCATTCGGACTGAAGCTTTCTTT.

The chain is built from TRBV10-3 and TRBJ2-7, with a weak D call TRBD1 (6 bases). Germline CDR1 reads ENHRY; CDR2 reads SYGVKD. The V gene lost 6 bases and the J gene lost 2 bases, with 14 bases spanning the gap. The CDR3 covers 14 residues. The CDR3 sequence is CAISPYTGTYEQYF. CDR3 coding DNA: TGTGCCATCAGCCCTTATACAGGGACCTACGAGCAGTACTTC.

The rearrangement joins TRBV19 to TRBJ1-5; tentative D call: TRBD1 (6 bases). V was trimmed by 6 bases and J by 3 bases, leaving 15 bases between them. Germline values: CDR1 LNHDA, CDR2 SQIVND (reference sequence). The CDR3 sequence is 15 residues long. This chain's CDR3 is CASRPGGGNNQPQHF. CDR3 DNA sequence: TGTGCCAGTAGACCGGGGGGGGGCAACAATCAGCCCCAGCATTTT. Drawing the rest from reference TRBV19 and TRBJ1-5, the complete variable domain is DGGITQSPKYLFRKEGQNVTLSCEQNLNHDAMYWYRQDPGQGLRLIYYSQIVNDFQKGDIAEGYSVSREKKESFPLTVTSAQKNPTAFYLCASRPGGGNNQPQHFGDGTRLSIL.

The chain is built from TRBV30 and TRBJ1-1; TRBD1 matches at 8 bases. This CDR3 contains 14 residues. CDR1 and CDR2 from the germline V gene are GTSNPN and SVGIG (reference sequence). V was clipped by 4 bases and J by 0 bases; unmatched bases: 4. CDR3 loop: CAWNLGQVNTEAFF. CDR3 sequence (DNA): TGTGCCTGGAACCTGGGACAGGTGAACACTGAAGCTTTCTTT. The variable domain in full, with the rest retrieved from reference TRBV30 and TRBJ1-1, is SQTIHQWPATLVQPVGSPLSLECTVEGTSNPNLYWYRQAAGRGLQLLFYSVGIGQISSEVPQNLSASRPQDRQFILSSKKLLLSDSGFYLCAWNLGQVNTEAFFGQGTRLTVV.

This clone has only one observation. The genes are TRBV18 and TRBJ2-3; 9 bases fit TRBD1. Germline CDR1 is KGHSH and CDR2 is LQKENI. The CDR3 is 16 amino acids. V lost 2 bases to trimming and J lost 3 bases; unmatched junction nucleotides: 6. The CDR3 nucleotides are TGTGCCAGCTCACCATCCCCGGGACAGGGTACAGATACGCAGTATTTT. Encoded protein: CASSPSPGQGTDTQYF.

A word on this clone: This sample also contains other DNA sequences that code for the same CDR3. The DNA of the CDR3 is TGTGCCAGTAGGGCCCTTCCGGGACAGGGGTATGGCTACACCTTC. It translates to CASRALPGQGYGYTF. The J gene is TRBJ1-2, the V gene TRBV19; 10 nucleotides align to TRBD1. The CDR3 runs 15 residues. Trimming cost V 6 bases and J 5 bases; bases outside gene matches: 9. Germline V gene sequence: CDR1 LNHDA, CDR2 SQIVND (reference sequence).